Shown below are 22 T cell receptor beta chains from a single sample sequenced in a study of CD8 T cells in ankylosing spondylitis. Via MiXCR, TCRdb re-called the 5' RACE reads, giving one row per CDR3 protein. The sample carries more than 400,000 distinct CDR3 sequences, approximately 5.3% recorded once. Notes on the study in general: It appeared that ankylosing spondylitis blood was characterized by a TCR beta motif of roughly 8 highly homologous variants.

No antigen has been assigned to these receptors. The sample comprised blood, either unsorted or a sorted T cell fraction (not recorded which). Receptors were obtained from a male donor with ankylosing spondylitis.

The table lists this clonotype with many counts. The chain recombines TRBV29-1 with TRBJ1-1; TRBD1 is a possible D gene (6 bases). The V end was cut by 4 bases, the J end by 5 bases, with 14 bases between. Germline-derived CDR1 and CDR2 are SQVTM and ANQGSEA. The CDR3 totals 13 residues. The CDR3 region is CSVVSQGRTEAFF. CDR3 DNA sequence: TGCAGCGTTGTCAGCCAGGGGAGAACTGAAGCTTTCTTT.

This clonotype was seen repeatedly, ten times or more. This chain uses TRBV5-1 with TRBJ2-1; D possibly corresponds to TRBD1 (5 bases). The germline CDR1 and CDR2 sequences are SGHRS and YFSETQ. The CDR3 runs to 13 residues. Between the trimmed V and J ends, which lost 4 bases and 10 bases, there was a span of 15 bases. CDR3 residues: CASSMTAELEQFF. The CDR3 nucleotides read TGCGCCAGCAGCATGACAGCCGAGTTAGAGCAGTTCTTC.

This clonotype was counted at least ten times. This chain links TRBV5-6 with TRBJ1-5, with a possible D match to TRBD1 (6 bases). Trimming stripped 2 bases from V and 4 bases from J, with 13 bases between. In germline, CDR1 is SGHDT, CDR2 YYEEEE. CDR3 size: 15 residues. CDR3 sequence: CASSFRTAHNQPQHF. The CDR3 DNA sequence: TGTGCCAGCAGCTTTCGGACAGCGCATAATCAGCCCCAGCATTTT.

This clonotype was observed many times. This sequence joins TRBV20-1 and TRBJ2-2; D is unclear. Trimming removed 3 bases at V and 0 bases at J, with 14 bases between. Germline V gene lookup returns CDR1 DFQATT and CDR2 SNEGSKA (reference sequence). The CDR3 loop spans 16 amino acids. The CDR3 DNA follows: TGCAGTGCTAGGGTGGAGTACCTTACGAACACCGGGGAGCTGTTTTTT. It specifies CSARVEYLTNTGELFF.

This clonotype was found many times. V and J are TRBV7-9 and TRBJ2-3; D ambiguous. The CDR3 length is 12 residues. V was cut by 5 bases and J by 1 base, with 4 bases left in between. In germline, CDR1 is SEHNR, CDR2 FQNEAQ (reference sequence). The CDR3 is CASSTGTDTQYF. As DNA, the CDR3 is TGTGCCAGCAGCACAGGCACAGATACGCAGTATTTT.

This clonotype showed up just a few times. The V gene is TRBV14, the J gene TRBJ2-6, with 9 bases fitting TRBD1. Germline CDR1 SGHDN, CDR2 FVKESK. The CDR3 contains 19 residues. The trim removed 0 bases at V and 4 bases at J, leaving 10 bases unmatched. The CDR3: CASSQDERDRVSGANVLTF. The CDR3 nucleotides are TGTGCCAGCAGCCAAGATGAACGGGACAGGGTGTCAGGGGCCAACGTCCTGACTTTC.

This clonotype was recorded at least ten times. The genes are TRBV4-1 and TRBJ2-7; 12 bases are a match to TRBD1. CDR3 size: 15 residues. Germline V gene data show CDR1 as MGHRA and CDR2 as YSYEKL. V lost 4 bases to trimming and J lost 6 bases; unmatched junction nucleotides: 7. The chain's CDR3 is CASSRDAGQGAEQYF. CDR3 nucleotide sequence: TGCGCCAGCAGCCGAGATGCGGGACAGGGGGCCGAGCAGTACTTC.

This clonotype occurred many times. The chain is built from TRBV13 and TRBJ2-7; no definite D call. There are 12 residues in the CDR3. V dropped 3 bases and J dropped 6 bases, with 9 bases sitting between them. Per the germline V gene, CDR1 is PRHDT and CDR2 is FYEKMQ (reference sequence). The CDR3 region is CASSLGLSEQYF. In DNA form, the CDR3 reads TGTGCCAGCAGCTTGGGTCTCTCCGAGCAGTACTTC.

This clonotype was counted ten times or more. V gene TRBV10-3 combines with J gene TRBJ2-7, with 8 bases identical to TRBD2. The germline V gene encodes CDR1 ENHRY and CDR2 SYGVKD. With V trimmed by 6 bases and J by 0 bases, 4 bases remained unmatched. The CDR3 has 14 residues. CDR3 protein: CAISELAASYEQYF. The CDR3 region has the DNA TGTGCCATCAGCGAACTAGCGGCCTCCTACGAGCAGTACTTC.

This clonotype was seen many times. The V gene is TRBV7-2, the J gene TRBJ1-5; tentative D call: TRBD1 (6 bases). Germline lookup yields CDR1 SGHTA and CDR2 FQGNSA. Trimming shortened V by 1 base and J by 7 bases, and 14 bases separated the two germline ends. This CDR3 region has 15 residues. CDR3 sequence (DNA): TGTGCCAGCAGCTTAGGAATGGGGGCAGGACAGCCCCAGCATTTT. Its translation is CASSLGMGAGQPQHF.

The chain combines TRBV5-1 with TRBJ2-3, with a tentative D call TRBD1 (6 bases). In germline, CDR1 is SGHRS, CDR2 YFSETQ. This CDR3 spans 15 amino acids. The germline V and J ends were trimmed by 4 bases and 6 bases, with 18 bases remaining between them. CDR3 region: CASSRSPRGADTQYF. CDR3 coding DNA: TGCGCCAGCAGCCGATCACCCAGGGGCGCGGATACGCAGTATTTT.

This clonotype was seen ten or more times. The chain joins TRBV10-2 to TRBJ2-7, with a weak D call TRBD1 (6 bases). V was shortened by 6 bases and J by 2 bases, with 14 bases between the two germline ends. The CDR3 sequence is 14 residues long. Germline V gene data show CDR1 as WSHSY and CDR2 as SAAADI. This CDR3 is CASRRGRDPYEQYF. DNA of the CDR3: TGCGCCAGCAGGAGGGGGAGAGACCCCTACGAGCAGTACTTC.

Ten or more counts support this clonotype. The rearrangement uses TRBV7-2 and TRBJ1-3; D is possibly TRBD1 (5 bases). Deletions cut 4 bases from V and 4 bases from J, with 14 bases between. The germline V gene encodes CDR1 SGHTA and CDR2 FQGNSA. The CDR3 is 15 amino acids. The CDR3 nucleotides are TGTGCCAGCAGCTCAACCCAGGGTTTGGGAAACACCATATATTTT. Translation: CASSSTQGLGNTIYF.

This clonotype was detected ten times or more. This rearrangement joins TRBV20-1 to TRBJ1-4; the D is unclear. Trimming left V 1 base short and J 15 bases short, with 15 bases between. The CDR3 totals 12 residues. The germline CDR1 and CDR2 sequences are DFQATT and SNEGSKA (reference sequence). In DNA, the CDR3 is TGCAGTGCTAGAGGGTGGGGTTTGGGGTTGTTTTTT. Its translation is CSARGWGLGLFF.

The chain joins TRBV20-1 to TRBJ2-7, with 8 positions matching TRBD1. From germline, CDR1 is DFQATT and CDR2 SNEGSKA (reference sequence). The CDR3 runs to 14 residues. Trimming took 6 bases from V and 4 from J; bases not matched to a gene: 11. The CDR3 is CSANDRGKGYEQYF. CDR3 in DNA: TGCAGTGCAAACGACAGGGGAAAAGGGTACGAGCAGTACTTC.

This clonotype has ten or more counts. The chain employs TRBV4-3 and TRBJ2-5, with D possibly being TRBD2 (5 bases). V was shortened by 0 bases and J by 10 bases, with 9 bases between the two germline ends. The CDR3 contains 12 residues. In germline, CDR1 is LGHNA, CDR2 YSLEER. The CDR3 region has the DNA TGCGCCAGCAGCCAAGATGGAGGCGGCCAGTACTTC. Translating gives CASSQDGGGQYF.

This clonotype was detected many times. The chain carries TRBV20-1 and TRBJ2-3; 12 bases line up with TRBD2. Germline CDR1 and CDR2: DFQATT and SNEGSKA (reference sequence). Trimming removed 7 bases from V and 5 bases from J; junction bases left unmatched: 13. The CDR3 spans 16 residues. CDR3 sequence reads: CSVNKPASGGVDTQYF. The CDR3 DNA reads as TGCAGTGTTAACAAACCGGCTAGCGGGGGGGTAGATACGCAGTATTTT.

In this sample, this clonotype turned up many times. The chain carries TRBV7-2 and TRBJ2-5; TRBD2 matches at 11 bases. CDR1 is SGHTA, CDR2 FQGNSA, per germline. The length of the CDR3 is 16 residues. The trim removed 1 base at V and 2 bases at J, leaving 3 bases unmatched. The CDR3 sequence is CASSLEVAGGQETQYF. For the CDR3, the DNA is TGTGCCAGCAGCTTAGAGGTAGCGGGGGGGCAAGAGACCCAGTACTTC.

Many counts were recorded for this clonotype. The chain employs TRBV6-1 and TRBJ1-3, with D unclear. V dropped 4 bases and J dropped 2 bases, with 9 bases sitting between them. CDR3 size: 14 residues. The germline V gene has CDR1 MNHNS and CDR2 SASEGT. The CDR3: CASSGGGTGNTIYF. The CDR3 nucleotides are TGTGCCAGCAGTGGGGGTGGAACTGGAAACACCATATATTTT.

This clonotype was found many times. The chain uses TRBV20-1 and TRBJ2-3; 13 nucleotides agree with TRBD2. The CDR3 has 14 residues. The V gene end was trimmed by 4 bases and the J gene end by 3 bases; junction bases not matched to a gene: 1. Germline V CDR1 and CDR2: DFQATT, SNEGSKA (reference sequence). CDR3 region: CSAMTSGRTDTQYF. In DNA form, the CDR3 reads TGCAGTGCTATGACTAGCGGGAGGACAGATACGCAGTATTTT.

The chain combines TRBV29-1 with TRBJ1-2; 7 positions match TRBD1. This CDR3 has 11 amino acids. Germline CDR1 SQVTM, CDR2 ANQGSEA. The J segment lost 4 bases and the V segment lost 6 bases, leaving 2 bases of the junction unmatched. The CDR3 bases are TGCAGCGTCGGGACAGTCTATGGCTACACCTTC. Its protein is CSVGTVYGYTF.

This clonotype appeared many times. V is TRBV4-1 and J is TRBJ1-1; D is possibly TRBD1 (5 bases). Trimming removed 3 bases at V and 1 base at J, with 9 bases between. The length of the CDR3 is 14 residues. Germline CDR1 and CDR2: MGHRA and YSYEKL. CDR3 nucleotides: TGCGCCAGCAGCCAGACAGTGCAGAACACTGAAGCTTTCTTT. Translating gives CASSQTVQNTEAFF.